One sample yielded the 15 T cell receptor beta chains listed below, sequenced in a study of T-cell memory formation after mild COVID-19. TCRdb reprocessed the 5' RACE reads via MiXCR and lists one record per CDR3 protein. The sample holds 540,000 or so distinct CDR3 sequences, over 20% seen once. The sequencing input was PBMCs or a T cell subset sorted from them (not recorded which). The receptors here all came from an adult woman who had mild COVID-19 (a few samples of this study predate the infection). Cell type and time point are not known.

This clonotype has only a few counts. The chain combines TRBV7-9 with TRBJ1-6, with 9 bases that match TRBD1. Germline loops: CDR1 SEHNR, CDR2 FQNEAQ (reference sequence). This CDR3 is built from 16 residues. Germline trimming cut 6 bases from V and 7 bases from J; bases unmatched to any gene: 10. CDR3 protein: CASSYPGTGHNSPLHF. The CDR3 region has the DNA TGTGCCAGCAGTTACCCCGGGACAGGGCACAATTCACCCCTCCACTTT.

This clonotype has only a few counts. The rearrangement uses TRBV7-2 and TRBJ2-3; D might be TRBD1 (5 bases). Trimming removed 2 bases at V and 3 bases at J, with 12 bases between. Germline V CDR1 and CDR2: SGHTA, FQGNSA. The CDR3 has 15 residues. CDR3 region: CASSLRAGYTDTQYF. The CDR3 coding sequence is TGTGCCAGCAGCTTAAGGGCAGGGTATACAGATACGCAGTATTTT. Full variable domain (remainder filled in from reference TRBV7-2 and TRBJ2-3): GAGVSQSPSNKVTEKGKDVELRCDPISGHTALYWYRQSLGQGLEFLIYFQGNSAPDKSGLPSDRFSAERTGGSVSTLTIQRTQQEDSAVYLCASSLRAGYTDTQYFGPGTRLTVL.

In its sample, this clonotype was seen a few times. The chain recombines TRBV29-1 with TRBJ2-5; D is ambiguous. In germline, CDR1 is SQVTM, CDR2 ANQGSEA. The CDR3 length is 12 residues. V lost 5 bases and J lost 0, with 7 bases in between. The CDR3 DNA is TGCAGCGTTCGAACAAACCAAGAGACCCAGTACTTC. Translating gives CSVRTNQETQYF. The entire variable domain, with the rest obtained from reference TRBV29-1 and TRBJ2-5, is as follows: SAVISQKPSRDICQRGTSLTIQCQVDSQVTMMFWYRQQPGQSLTLIATANQGSEATYESGFVIDKFPISRPNLTFSTLTVSNMSPEDSSIYLCSVRTNQETQYFGPGTRLLVL.

This clonotype has only a few counts. The CDR3 loop is CASSPTLTADTQYF. For the CDR3, the DNA is TGTGCCAGCAGCCCCACCCTGACGGCAGATACGCAGTATTTT. This chain joins TRBV5-6 and TRBJ2-3; no clear D gene. The CDR3 runs 14 residues. The germline gives CDR1 SGHDT, CDR2 YYEEEE. Between the trimmed V and J ends, which lost 4 bases and 4 bases, there was a span of 13 bases.

The V call is TRBV12-3 or TRBV12-4, the J call TRBJ1-1; D perhaps matches TRBD1 (6 bases). Trimming removed 5 bases from V and 1 base from J, with 11 bases in between. The CDR3 is 14 residues long. The CDR3 protein is CASSPTGWNTEAFF. CDR3 in DNA: TGTGCCAGCAGTCCCACAGGGTGGAACACTGAAGCTTTCTTT.

This clonotype was detected only a few times. The chain recombines TRBV27 with TRBJ2-1, with 8 bases matching TRBD2. Germline CDR1 and CDR2: MNHEY and SMNVEV (reference sequence). With V trimmed by 5 bases and J by 4 bases, 7 bases remained unmatched. The CDR3 spans 15 residues. CDR3 protein: CASSPNSGVYNEQFF. The DNA of the CDR3 is TGTGCCAGCAGTCCCAATAGCGGGGTTTACAATGAGCAGTTCTTC.

The genes are TRBV6-1 and TRBJ1-2; D is ambiguous. The germline V gene has CDR1 MNHNS and CDR2 SASEGT. This CDR3 contains 13 residues. Trimming shortened V by 4 bases and J by 5 bases, and 11 bases separated the two germline ends. CDR3 sequence: CASSADRRYGYTF. As DNA, the CDR3 is TGTGCCAGCAGTGCGGACCGCAGATATGGCTACACCTTC.

This clonotype was counted between two and nine times. J is TRBJ2-7 and V is TRBV7-2; TRBD2 agrees at 9 bases. V lost 5 bases and J lost 2; bases outside the gene matches: 7. The length of the CDR3 is 15 residues. Looked up from germline, CDR1 is SGHTA and CDR2 is FQGNSA. This chain's CDR3 is CASSKASGAPYEQYF. The CDR3 DNA sequence: TGTGCCAGCAGCAAGGCTAGCGGGGCCCCCTACGAGCAGTACTTC.

This clonotype came up many times. The chain is built from TRBV3-1 and TRBJ2-6; TRBD1 matches at 7 bases. This CDR3 has 15 residues. The germline gives CDR1 LGHDT, CDR2 YNNKEL (reference sequence). V lost 4 bases to trimming and J lost 2 bases; unmatched junction nucleotides: 2. DNA of the CDR3: TGTGCCAGCAGCCGAACAGGGGCTGGGGCCAACGTCCTGACTTTC. Amino acid sequence: CASSRTGAGANVLTF.

Here the CDR3 reads CATTLGAVGEQFF. CDR3 DNA: TGTGCCACCACCCTGGGTGCGGTTGGGGAGCAGTTCTTC. V is TRBV15 and J is TRBJ2-1; no clear D. V lost 7 bases and J lost 10, with 17 bases in between. CDR3 length equals 13 residues. The germline CDR1 and CDR2 sequences are LNHNV and YYDKDF (reference sequence).

This clonotype has ten or more counts. V gene TRBV4-2 combines with J gene TRBJ2-1, with 12 bases matching TRBD2. CDR1 and CDR2 (germline): LGHNA, YNFKEQ. The CDR3 sequence is 16 residues long. V was clipped by 4 bases and J by 6 bases; unmatched bases: 7. CDR3 coding DNA: TGTGCCAGCAGCCCCATCGGGACTAGCGGGCTCAATGAGCAGTTCTTC. Translated: CASSPIGTSGLNEQFF.

The CDR3 bases are TGTGCCAGCACCTACAGACCGGGACAGGGGGCTGATGGCTACACCTTC. This translates into CASTYRPGQGADGYTF. The chain employs TRBV12-3 or TRBV12-4 and TRBJ1-2, with 12 nucleotides matching TRBD1. V dropped 7 bases and J dropped 6; count of bases not matched to a gene: 12. This CDR3 spans 16 amino acids.

This clonotype was detected a few times. The V gene is TRBV9, the J gene TRBJ1-1; D gene uncertain. The CDR3 totals 14 residues. Between the trimmed V and J ends, which lost 2 bases and 3 bases, there was a span of 11 bases. CDR1 SGDLS and CDR2 YYNGEE come from the germline V gene. CDR3 sequence: CASSVGGKDTEAFF. DNA of the CDR3: TGTGCCAGCAGCGTGGGAGGTAAGGACACTGAAGCTTTCTTT.

This sequence joins TRBV6-2 or TRBV6-3 and TRBJ1-5; 9 bases agree with TRBD1. The CDR3 spans 17 residues. Germline values: CDR1 MNHEY, CDR2 SVGEGT. V gave up 8 bases and J gave up 2 bases; unmatched junction bases: 13. The CDR3 sequence is CASGGTGQLVGNQPQHF. The CDR3 DNA sequence: TGTGCCAGCGGAGGGACAGGGCAGCTGGTTGGCAATCAGCCCCAGCATTTT.

The chain carries TRBV11-2 and TRBJ2-7, with 8 bases fitting TRBD1. J lost 3 bases, V lost 1 base, and 8 bases had no gene match. The CDR3 length is 16 residues. Germline loops: CDR1 SGHAT, CDR2 FQNNGV. CDR3 in amino acids: CASSLGQWTGYYEQYF. The CDR3 DNA follows: TGTGCCAGCAGCTTAGGCCAGTGGACAGGGTACTACGAGCAGTACTTC.